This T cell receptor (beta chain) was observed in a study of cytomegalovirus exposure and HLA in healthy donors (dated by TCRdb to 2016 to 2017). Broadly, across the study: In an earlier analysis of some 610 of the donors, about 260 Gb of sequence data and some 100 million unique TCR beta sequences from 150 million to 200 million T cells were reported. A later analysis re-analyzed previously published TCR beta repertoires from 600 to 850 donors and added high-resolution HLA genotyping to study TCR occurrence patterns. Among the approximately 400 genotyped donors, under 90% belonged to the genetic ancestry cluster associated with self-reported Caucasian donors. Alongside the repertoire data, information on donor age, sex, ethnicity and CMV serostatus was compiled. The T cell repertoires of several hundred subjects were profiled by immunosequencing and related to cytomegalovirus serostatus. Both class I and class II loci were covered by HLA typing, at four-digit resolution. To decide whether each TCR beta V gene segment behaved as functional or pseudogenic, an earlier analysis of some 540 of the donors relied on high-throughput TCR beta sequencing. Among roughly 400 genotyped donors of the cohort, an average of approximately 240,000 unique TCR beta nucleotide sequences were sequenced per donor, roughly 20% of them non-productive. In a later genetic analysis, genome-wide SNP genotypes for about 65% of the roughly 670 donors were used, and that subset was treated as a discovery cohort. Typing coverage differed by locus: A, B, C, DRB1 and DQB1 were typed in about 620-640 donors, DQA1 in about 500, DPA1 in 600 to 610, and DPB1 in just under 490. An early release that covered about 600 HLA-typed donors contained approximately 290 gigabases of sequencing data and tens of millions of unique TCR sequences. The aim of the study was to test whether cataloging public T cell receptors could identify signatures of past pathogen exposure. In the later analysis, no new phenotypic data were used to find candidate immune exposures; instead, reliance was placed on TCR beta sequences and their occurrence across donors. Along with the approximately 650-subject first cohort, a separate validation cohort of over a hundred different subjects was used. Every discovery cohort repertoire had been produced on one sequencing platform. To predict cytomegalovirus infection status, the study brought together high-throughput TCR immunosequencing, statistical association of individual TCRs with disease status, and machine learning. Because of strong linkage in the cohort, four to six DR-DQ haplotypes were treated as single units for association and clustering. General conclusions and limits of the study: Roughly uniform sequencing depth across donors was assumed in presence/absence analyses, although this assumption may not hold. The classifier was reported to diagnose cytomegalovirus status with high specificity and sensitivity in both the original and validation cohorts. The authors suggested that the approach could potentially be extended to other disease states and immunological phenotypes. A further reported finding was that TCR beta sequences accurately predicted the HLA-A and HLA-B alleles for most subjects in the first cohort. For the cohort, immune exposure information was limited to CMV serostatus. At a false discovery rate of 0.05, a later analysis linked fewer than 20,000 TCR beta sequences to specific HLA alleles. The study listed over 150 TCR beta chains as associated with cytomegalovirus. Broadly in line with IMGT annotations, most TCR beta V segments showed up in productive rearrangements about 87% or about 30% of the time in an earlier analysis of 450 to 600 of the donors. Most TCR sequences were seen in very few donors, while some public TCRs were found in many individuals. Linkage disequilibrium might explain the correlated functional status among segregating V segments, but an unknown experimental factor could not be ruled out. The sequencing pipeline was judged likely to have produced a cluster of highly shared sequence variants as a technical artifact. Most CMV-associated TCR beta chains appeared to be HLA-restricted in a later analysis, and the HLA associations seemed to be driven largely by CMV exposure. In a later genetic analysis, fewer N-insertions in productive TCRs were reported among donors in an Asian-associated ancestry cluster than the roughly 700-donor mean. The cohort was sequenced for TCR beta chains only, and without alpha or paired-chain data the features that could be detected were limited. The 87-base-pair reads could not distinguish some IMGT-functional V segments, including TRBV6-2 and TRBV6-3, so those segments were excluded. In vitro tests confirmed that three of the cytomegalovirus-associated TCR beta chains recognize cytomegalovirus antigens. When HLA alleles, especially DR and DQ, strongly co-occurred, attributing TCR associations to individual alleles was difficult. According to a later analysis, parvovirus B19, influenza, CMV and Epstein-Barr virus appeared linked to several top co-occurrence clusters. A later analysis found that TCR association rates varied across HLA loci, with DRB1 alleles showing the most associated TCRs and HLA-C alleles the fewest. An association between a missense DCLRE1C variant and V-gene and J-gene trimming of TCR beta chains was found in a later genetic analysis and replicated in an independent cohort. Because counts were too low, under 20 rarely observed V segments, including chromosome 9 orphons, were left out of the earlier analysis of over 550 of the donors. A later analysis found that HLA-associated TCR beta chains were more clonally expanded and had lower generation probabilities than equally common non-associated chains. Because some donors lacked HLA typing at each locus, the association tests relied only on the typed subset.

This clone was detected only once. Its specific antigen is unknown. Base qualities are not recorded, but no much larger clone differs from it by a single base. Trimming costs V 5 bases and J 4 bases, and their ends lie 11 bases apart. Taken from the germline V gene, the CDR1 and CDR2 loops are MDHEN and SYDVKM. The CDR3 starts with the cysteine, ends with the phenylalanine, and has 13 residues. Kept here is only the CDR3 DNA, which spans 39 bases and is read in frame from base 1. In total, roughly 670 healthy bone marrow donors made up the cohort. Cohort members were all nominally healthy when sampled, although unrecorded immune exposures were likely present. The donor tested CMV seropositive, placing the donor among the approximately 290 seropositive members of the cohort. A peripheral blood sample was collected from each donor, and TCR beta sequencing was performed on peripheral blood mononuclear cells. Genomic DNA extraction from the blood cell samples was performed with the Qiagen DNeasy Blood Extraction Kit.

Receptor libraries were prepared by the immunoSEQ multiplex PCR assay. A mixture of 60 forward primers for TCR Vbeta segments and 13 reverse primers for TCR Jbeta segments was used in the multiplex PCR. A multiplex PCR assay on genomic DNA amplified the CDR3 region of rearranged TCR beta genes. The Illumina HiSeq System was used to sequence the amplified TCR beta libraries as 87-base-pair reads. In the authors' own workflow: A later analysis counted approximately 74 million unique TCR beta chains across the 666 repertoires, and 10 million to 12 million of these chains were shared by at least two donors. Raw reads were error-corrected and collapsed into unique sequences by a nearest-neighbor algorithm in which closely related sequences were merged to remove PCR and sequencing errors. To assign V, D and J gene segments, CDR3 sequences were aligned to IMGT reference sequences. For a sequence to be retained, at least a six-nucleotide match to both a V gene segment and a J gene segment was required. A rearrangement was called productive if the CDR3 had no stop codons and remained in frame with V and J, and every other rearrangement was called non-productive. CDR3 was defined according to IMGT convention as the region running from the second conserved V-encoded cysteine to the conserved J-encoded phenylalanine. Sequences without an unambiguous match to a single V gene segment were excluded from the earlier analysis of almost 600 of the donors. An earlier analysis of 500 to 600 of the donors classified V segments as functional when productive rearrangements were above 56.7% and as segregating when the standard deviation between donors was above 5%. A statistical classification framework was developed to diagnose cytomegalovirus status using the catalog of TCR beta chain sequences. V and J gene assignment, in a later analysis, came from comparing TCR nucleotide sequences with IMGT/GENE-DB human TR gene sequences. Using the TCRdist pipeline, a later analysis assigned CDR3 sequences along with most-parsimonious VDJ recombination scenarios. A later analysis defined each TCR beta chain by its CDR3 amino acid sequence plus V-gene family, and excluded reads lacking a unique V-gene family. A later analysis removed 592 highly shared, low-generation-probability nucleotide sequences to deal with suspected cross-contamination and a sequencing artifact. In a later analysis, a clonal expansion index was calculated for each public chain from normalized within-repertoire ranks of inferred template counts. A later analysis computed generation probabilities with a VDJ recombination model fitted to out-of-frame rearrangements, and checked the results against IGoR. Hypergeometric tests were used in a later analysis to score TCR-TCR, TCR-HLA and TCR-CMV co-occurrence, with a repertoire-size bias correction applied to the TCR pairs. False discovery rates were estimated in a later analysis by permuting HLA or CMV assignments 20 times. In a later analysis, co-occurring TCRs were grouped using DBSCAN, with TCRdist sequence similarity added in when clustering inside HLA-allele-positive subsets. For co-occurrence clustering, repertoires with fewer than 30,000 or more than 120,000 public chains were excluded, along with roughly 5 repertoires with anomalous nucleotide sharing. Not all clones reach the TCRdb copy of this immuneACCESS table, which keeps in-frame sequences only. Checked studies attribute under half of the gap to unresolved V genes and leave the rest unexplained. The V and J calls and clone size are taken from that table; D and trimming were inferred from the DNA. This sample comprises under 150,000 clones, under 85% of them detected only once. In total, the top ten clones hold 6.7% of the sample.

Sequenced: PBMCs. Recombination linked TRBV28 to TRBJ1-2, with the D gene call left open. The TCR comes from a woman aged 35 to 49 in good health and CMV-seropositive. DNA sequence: TGTGCCAGCAGTCGAACAGTATCCTATGGCTACACCTTC. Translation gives CASSRTVSYGYTF.